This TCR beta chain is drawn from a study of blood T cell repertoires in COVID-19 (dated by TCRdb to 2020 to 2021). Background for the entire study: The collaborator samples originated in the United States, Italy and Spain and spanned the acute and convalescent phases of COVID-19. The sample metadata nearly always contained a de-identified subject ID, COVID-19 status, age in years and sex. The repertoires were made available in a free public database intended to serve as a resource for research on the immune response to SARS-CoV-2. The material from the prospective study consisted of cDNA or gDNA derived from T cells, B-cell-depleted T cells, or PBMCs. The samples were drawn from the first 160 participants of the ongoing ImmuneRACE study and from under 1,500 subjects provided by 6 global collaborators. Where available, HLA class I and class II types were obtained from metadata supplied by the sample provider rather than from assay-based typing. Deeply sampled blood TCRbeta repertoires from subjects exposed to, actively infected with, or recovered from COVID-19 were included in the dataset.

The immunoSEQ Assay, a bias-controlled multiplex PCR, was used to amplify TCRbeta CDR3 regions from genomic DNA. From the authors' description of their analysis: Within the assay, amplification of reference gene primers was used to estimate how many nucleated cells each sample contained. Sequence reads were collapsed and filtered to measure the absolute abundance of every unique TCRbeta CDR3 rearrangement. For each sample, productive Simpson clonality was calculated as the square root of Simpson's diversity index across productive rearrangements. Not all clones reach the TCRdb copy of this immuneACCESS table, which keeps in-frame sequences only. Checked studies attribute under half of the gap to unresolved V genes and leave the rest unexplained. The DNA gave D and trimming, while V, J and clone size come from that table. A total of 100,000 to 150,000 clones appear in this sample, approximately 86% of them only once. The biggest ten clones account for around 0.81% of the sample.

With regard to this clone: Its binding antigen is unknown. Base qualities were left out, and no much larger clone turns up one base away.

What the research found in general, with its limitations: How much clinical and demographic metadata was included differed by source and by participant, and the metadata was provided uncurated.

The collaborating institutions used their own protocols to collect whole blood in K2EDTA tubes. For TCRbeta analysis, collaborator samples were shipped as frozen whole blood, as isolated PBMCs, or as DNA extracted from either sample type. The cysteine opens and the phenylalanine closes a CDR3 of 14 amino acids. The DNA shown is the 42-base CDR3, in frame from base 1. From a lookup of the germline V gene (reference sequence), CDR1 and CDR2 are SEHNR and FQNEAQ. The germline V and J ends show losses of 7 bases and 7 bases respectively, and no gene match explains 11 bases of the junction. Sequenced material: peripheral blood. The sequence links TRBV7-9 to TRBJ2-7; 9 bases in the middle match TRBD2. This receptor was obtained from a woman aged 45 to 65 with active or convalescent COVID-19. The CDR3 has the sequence CASTPGAGGREQYF. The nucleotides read TGTGCCAGCACCCCCGGGGCGGGAGGGCGAGAGCAGTACTTC.